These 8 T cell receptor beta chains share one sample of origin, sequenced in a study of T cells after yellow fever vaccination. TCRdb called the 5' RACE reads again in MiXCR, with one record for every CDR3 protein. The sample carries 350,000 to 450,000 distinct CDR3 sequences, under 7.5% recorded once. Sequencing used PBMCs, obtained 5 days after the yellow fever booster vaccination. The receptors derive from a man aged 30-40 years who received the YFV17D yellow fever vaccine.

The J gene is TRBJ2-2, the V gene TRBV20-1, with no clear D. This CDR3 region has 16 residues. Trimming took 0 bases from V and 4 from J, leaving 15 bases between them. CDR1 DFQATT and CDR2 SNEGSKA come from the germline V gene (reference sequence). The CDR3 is CSARDFGPGRTGELFF. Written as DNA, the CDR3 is TGCAGTGCTAGAGATTTTGGCCCCGGGCGCACCGGGGAGCTGTTTTTT.

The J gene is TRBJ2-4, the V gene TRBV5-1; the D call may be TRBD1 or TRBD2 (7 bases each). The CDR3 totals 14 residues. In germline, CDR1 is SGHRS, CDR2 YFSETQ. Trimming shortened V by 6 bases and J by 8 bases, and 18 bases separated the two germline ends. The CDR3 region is CASNYRGREDIQYF. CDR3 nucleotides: TGCGCCAGCAACTACAGGGGCCGGGAGGACATTCAGTACTTC.

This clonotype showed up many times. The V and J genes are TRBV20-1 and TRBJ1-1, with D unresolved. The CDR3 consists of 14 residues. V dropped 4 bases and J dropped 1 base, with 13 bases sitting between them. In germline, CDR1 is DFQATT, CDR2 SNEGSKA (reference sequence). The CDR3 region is CSANAVVGNTEAFF. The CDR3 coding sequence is TGCAGTGCTAACGCCGTGGTAGGGAACACTGAAGCTTTCTTT.

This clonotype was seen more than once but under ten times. The CDR3 DNA is TGCAGCGTTGGAGACAGTAATTATGGCTACACCTTC. Its protein is CSVGDSNYGYTF. The rearrangement joins TRBV29-1 to TRBJ1-2, with D tentatively TRBD1 (5 bases). Trimming pared 4 bases from V and 5 bases from J, leaving 11 bases between. Germline V gives CDR1 SQVTM, CDR2 ANQGSEA. The CDR3 totals 12 residues.

The CDR3, as DNA: TGTGCCAGCAGTGATTGGGGGAGCTCCCTGGCAGATACGCAGTATTTT. It specifies CASSDWGSSLADTQYF. The chain has TRBV25-1 and TRBJ2-3; D may be TRBD1 or TRBD2 (5 bases each). Looked up from germline, CDR1 is MGHDK and CDR2 is SYGVNS. The CDR3 spans 16 residues. The germline V and J ends were trimmed by 3 bases and 4 bases, with 17 bases remaining between them.

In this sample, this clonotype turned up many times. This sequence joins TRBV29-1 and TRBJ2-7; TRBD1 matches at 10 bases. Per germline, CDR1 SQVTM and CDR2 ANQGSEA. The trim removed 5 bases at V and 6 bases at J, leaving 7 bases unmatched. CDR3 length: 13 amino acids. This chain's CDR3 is CSVPGQGISEQYF. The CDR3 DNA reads TGCAGCGTTCCGGGACAGGGGATTAGCGAGCAGTACTTC.

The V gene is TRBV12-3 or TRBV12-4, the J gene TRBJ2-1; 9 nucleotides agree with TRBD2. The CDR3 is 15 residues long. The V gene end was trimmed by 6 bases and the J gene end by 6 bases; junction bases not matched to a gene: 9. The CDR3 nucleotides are TGTGCCAGCAGGCACCTAGCGGGACCTCGCAATGAGCAGTTCTTC. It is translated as CASRHLAGPRNEQFF.

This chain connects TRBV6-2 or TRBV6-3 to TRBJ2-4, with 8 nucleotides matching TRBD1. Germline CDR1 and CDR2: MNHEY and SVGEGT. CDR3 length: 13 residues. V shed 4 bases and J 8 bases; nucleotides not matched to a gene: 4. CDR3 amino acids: CASSLDRVDIQYF. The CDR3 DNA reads TGTGCCAGCAGTTTGGACAGGGTCGACATTCAGTACTTC.